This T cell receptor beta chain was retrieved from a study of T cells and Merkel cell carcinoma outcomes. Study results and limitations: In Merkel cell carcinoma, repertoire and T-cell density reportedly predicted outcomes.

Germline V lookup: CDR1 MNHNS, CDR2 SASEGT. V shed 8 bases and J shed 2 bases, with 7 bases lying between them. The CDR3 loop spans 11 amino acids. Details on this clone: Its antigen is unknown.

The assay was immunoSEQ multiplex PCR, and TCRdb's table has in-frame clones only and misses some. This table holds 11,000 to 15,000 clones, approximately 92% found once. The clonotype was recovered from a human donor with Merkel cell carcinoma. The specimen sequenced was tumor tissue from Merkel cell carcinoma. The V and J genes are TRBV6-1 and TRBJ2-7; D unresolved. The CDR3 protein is CASVGAYEQYF. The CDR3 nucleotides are TGTGCCAGCGTTGGGGCCTACGAGCAGTACTTC.